The clone carrying this T cell receptor (beta chain) was counted many times. Its antigen is undetermined. This CDR3 has 14 amino acids. The V gene's germline CDR1 is DFQATT and CDR2 SNEGSKA (reference sequence). Trimming removed 8 bases from V and 1 base from J; junction bases left unmatched: 9. This record comes from a study of regulatory T cells in long-lasting Graves disease. As to time point: newly diagnosed GD, antithyroid drugs for less than 3 months. Extracted RNA from PBMCs served as the source of the TCR library. The TCR beta library used iRepertoire HTBI primers with Arm-PCR amplification of CDR3. As handled by the study authors: Across samples, 60 or so TRBV and around 14 TRBJ segments were found. TCRdb re-derived calls from the multiplex PCR reads in MiXCR, one entry per CDR3 protein. In this record, the V and J calls reflect TCRdb's handling and not the investigators' own analysis. The sample has around 230,000 distinct CDR3 sequences; about 16% are singletons.

Study results and limitations: TCR diversity in persistent Graves' patients was below that of newly diagnosed ones.

Sequences were derived from peripheral blood mononuclear cells (PBMCs), sampled at new diagnosis, from a patient treated with antithyroid drugs. V and J are TRBV20-1 and TRBJ2-3; 7 nucleotides align to TRBD2. This TCR came from a female donor with Graves disease. CDR3 sequence reads: CSSPTGGGTDTQYF. CDR3 bases: TGCAGTTCCCCAACGGGAGGCGGCACAGATACGCAGTATTTT.